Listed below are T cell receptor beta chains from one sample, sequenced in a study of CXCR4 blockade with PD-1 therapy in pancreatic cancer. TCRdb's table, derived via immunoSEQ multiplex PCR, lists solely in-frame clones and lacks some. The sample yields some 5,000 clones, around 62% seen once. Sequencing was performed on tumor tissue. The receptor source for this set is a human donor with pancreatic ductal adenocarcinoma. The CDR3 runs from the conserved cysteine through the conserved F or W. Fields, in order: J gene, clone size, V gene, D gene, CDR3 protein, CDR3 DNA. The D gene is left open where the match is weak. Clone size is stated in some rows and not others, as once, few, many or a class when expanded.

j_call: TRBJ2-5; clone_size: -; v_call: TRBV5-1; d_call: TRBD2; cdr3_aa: CASSLAGTTRETQYF; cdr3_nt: TGCGCCAGCAGCTTGGCGGGGACTACACGCGAGACCCAGTACTTC
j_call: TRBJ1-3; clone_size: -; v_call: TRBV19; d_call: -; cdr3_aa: CASSITRGLGGNTIYF; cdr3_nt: TGTGCCAGTAGTATCACGCGGGGCCTAGGTGGAAACACCATATATTTT
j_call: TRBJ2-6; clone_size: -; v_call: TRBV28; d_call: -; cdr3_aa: CASSALSSGANVLTF; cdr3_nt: TGTGCCAGCAGTGCCCTCTCTTCTGGGGCCAACGTCCTGACTTTC
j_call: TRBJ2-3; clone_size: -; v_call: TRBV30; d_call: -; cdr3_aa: CACLRSADTQYF; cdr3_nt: TGTGCCTGCCTGAGATCCGCAGATACGCAGTATTTT
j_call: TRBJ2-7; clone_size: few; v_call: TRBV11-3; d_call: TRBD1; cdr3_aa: CASSFLGRPGQGVYEQYF; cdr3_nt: TGTGCCAGCAGCTTCCTCGGCCGACCGGGACAGGGAGTATACGAGCAGTACTTC
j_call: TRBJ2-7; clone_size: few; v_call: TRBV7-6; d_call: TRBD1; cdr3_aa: CASSLGQGGSYEQYF; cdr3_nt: TGTGCCAGCAGCTTAGGACAGGGGGGTTCCTACGAGCAGTACTTC
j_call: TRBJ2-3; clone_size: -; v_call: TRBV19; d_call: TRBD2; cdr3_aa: CASGYLGGGSTDTQYF; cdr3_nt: TGTGCCAGTGGCTACCTTGGCGGGGGAAGCACAGATACGCAGTATTTT
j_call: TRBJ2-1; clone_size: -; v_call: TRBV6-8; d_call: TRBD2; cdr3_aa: CASSTLAGGKNEQFF; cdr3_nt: TGTGCCAGCAGTACACTAGCGGGAGGTAAGAATGAGCAGTTCTTC
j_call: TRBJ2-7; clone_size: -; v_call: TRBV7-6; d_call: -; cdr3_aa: CASSLGTSSYEQYF; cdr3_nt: TGTGCCAGCAGCTTGGGGACAAGCTCCTACGAGCAGTACTTC
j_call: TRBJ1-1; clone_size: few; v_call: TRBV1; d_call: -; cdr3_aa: CASSHIRQGAEAFF; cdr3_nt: TGCGCCAGCAGCCATATCCGACAGGGCGCTGAAGCTTTCTTT